The present T cell receptor (beta chain) was sequenced within a study of patients and donors after allogeneic stem cell transplantation. Via MiXCR, TCRdb re-called the RT-PCR reads, giving one row per CDR3 protein. The repertoire holds about 210,000 distinct CDR3 sequences, with around two fifths as singletons. The CDR3 totals 17 residues. Germline CDR1 SEHNR, CDR2 FQNEAQ (reference sequence). The V and J ends lost 5 bases and 5 bases, in that order; junction bases with no gene match: 12. This clonotype was seen a single time. The clonotype originates from a human donor who was either an allogeneic HSCT recipient or a stem cell or donor lymphocyte infusion donor (not recorded which). It is not recorded whose cells these are; they may come from a transplant donor. Input material: blood, either unsorted or a sorted T cell fraction (not recorded which). This chain connects TRBV7-9 to TRBJ2-1; 10 bases line up with TRBD2. The CDR3 nucleotides read TGTGCCAGCAGCCCCGTCCCCCTAGCGGGGGTGAACAATGAGCAGTTCTTC. Amino acid sequence: CASSPVPLAGVNNEQFF.